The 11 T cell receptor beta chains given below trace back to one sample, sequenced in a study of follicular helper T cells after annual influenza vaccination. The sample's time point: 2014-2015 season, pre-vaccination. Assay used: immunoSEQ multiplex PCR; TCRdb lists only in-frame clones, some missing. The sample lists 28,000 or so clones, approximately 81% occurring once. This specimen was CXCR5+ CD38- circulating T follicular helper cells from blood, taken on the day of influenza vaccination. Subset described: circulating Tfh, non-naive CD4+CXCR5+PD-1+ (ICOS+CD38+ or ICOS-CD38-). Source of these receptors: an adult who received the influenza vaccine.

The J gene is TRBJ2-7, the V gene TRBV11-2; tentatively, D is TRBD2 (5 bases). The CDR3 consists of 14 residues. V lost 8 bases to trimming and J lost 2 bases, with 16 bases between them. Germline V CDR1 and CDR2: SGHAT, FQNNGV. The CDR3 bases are TGTGCCAGCGCCCCGCCAGGACTCCCCTACGAGCAGTACTTC. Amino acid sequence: CASAPPGLPYEQYF.

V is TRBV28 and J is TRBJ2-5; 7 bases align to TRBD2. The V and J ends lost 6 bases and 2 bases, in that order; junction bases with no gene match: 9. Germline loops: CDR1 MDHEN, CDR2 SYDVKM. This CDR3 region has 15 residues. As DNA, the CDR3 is TGTGCCAGCAGCCCCTTTAGTAGCGGGCAAGAGACCCAGTACTTC. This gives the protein CASSPFSSGQETQYF.

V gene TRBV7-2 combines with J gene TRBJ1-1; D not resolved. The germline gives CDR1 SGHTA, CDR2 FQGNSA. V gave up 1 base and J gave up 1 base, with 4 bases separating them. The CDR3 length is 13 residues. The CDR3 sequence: CASSLERNTEAFF. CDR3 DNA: TGTGCCAGCAGCTTAGAGAGGAACACTGAAGCTTTCTTT.

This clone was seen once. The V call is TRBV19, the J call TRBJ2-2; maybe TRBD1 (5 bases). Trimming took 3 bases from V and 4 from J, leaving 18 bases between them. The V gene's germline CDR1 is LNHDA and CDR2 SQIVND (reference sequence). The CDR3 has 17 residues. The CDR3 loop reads CASSIFSTELGTGELFF. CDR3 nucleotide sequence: TGTGCCAGTAGTATTTTTTCGACAGAGTTAGGCACCGGGGAGCTGTTTTTT.

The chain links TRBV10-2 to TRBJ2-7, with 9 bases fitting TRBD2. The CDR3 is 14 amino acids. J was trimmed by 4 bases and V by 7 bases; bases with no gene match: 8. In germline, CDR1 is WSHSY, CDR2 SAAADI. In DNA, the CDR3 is TGCGCCAGCACCTTGACTAGCGGCGGATACGAGCAGTACTTC. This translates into CASTLTSGGYEQYF.

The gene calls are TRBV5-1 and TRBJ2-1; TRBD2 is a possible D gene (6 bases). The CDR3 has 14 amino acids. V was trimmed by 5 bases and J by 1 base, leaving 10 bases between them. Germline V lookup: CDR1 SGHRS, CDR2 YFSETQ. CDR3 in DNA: TGCGCCAGCAGACGCGGGGAGTCCTACAATGAGCAGTTCTTC. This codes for CASRRGESYNEQFF.

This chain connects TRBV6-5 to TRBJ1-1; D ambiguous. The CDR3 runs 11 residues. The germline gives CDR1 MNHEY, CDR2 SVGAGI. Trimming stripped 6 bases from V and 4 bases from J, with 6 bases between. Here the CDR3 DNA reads TGTGCCAGCAGCAGATTCACTGAAGCTTTCTTT. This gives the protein CASSRFTEAFF.

The CDR3: CASTNGGGMGYEQYF. CDR3 nucleotide sequence: TGTGCCAGCACCAATGGAGGCGGGATGGGATACGAGCAGTACTTC. The chain recombines TRBV28 with TRBJ2-5, with D tentatively TRBD2 (6 bases). The J call could be wrong; TRBJ2-7 is a better fit for the DNA end. The CDR3 covers 15 residues. CDR1 and CDR2 (germline): MDHEN, SYDVKM.

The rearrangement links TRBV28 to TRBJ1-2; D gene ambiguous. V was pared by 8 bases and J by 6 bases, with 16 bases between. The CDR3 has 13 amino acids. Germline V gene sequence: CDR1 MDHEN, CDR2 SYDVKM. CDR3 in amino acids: CASAEPGWDGYTF. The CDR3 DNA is TGTGCCAGCGCCGAGCCGGGGTGGGATGGCTACACCTTC.

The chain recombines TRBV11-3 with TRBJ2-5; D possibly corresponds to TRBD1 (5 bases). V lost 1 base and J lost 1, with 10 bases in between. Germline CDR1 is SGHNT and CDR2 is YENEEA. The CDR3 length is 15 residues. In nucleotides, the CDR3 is TGTGCCAGCAGCTTAGGCGACAGTTCCCAAGAGACCCAGTACTTC. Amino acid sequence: CASSLGDSSQETQYF.

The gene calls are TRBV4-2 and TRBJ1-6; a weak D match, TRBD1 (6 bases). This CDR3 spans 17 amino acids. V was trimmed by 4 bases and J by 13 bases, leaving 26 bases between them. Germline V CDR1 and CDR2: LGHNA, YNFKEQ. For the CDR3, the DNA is TGTGCCAGCAGCCCGTCGCAGGCCAGGGGCCGGTTGGGGCCCCTCCACTTT. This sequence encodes CASSPSQARGRLGPLHF.